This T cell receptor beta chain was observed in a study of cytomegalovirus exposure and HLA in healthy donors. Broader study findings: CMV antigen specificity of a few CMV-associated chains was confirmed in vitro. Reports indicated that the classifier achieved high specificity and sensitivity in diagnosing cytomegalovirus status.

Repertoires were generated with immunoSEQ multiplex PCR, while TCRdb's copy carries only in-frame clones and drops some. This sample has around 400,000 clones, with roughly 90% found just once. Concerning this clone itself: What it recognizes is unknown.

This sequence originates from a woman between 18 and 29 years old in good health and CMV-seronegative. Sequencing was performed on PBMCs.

The CDR3 region has the DNA TGTGCCAGCAGTCGCCTTAAGATAGCGGGAGGGTCGGATGAGCAGTTCTTC. Translated: CASSRLKIAGGSDEQFF. This sequence joins TRBV27 and TRBJ2-1, with 11 bases lining up with TRBD2. CDR3 size: 17 residues. J gave up 8 bases and V 5 bases, and 14 bases lay outside the gene matches. Germline V lookup: CDR1 MNHEY, CDR2 SMNVEV (reference sequence).